One sample yielded the 4 T cell receptor beta chains listed below, sequenced in a study of shared clonotypes between healthy human individuals. Repertoires were generated with immunoSEQ multiplex PCR, while TCRdb's copy carries only in-frame clones and drops some. The table has about 2.2 million clones, roughly 93% seen once. CD45RO-negative cells were positively selected for CCR7, leaving out terminally differentiated effector memory CD45RA+ cells. Sequencing was performed on naive CD8+ T cells from PBMCs. The receptors derive from a man aged 18-30 years in good health. Some clones in this sample may be carry-over from other donors' samples.

The CDR3 bases are TGTGCCAGTTTGACAGGCAGCTCCTACAATGAGCAGTTCTTC. It codes for CASLTGSSYNEQFF. V usage is TRBV28 and J usage is TRBJ2-1; TRBD1 is a possible D gene (6 bases). This CDR3 has 14 residues. Trimming cost V 9 bases and J 0 bases, with 12 bases left between them. Germline CDR1 and CDR2: MDHEN and SYDVKM.

The rearrangement uses TRBV25-1 and TRBJ1-4, with D unclear. This CDR3 spans 14 amino acids. V was cut by 0 bases and J by 8 bases, with 10 bases left in between. CDR1 and CDR2 from the germline V gene are MGHDK and SYGVNS. The CDR3 protein is CASSEYDGEEKLFF. The CDR3 DNA is TGTGCCAGCAGTGAATACGATGGTGAGGAAAAACTGTTTTTT.

This rearrangement joins TRBV27 to TRBJ2-2; 7 bases map to TRBD2. The CDR3 has 17 amino acids. The V and J ends lost 1 base and 3 bases, in that order; junction bases with no gene match: 8. Germline V gene lookup returns CDR1 MNHEY and CDR2 SMNVEV (reference sequence). CDR3 region: CASSLWEGRLDTGELFF. CDR3 sequence (DNA): TGTGCCAGCAGTTTATGGGAGGGGCGTCTGGACACCGGGGAGCTGTTTTTT.

To note about this clone: At the DNA level, this CDR3 is encoded by other sequences in the same sample as well. V gene TRBV27 combines with J gene TRBJ1-2; D might be TRBD1 (6 bases). Germline V CDR1 and CDR2: MNHEY, SMNVEV (reference sequence). Trimming pared 5 bases from V and 4 bases from J, leaving 17 bases between. There are 15 residues in the CDR3. The CDR3 is CASSPRQGPSYGYTF. CDR3 bases: TGTGCCAGCAGTCCCCGGCAGGGGCCTTCCTATGGCTACACCTTC.